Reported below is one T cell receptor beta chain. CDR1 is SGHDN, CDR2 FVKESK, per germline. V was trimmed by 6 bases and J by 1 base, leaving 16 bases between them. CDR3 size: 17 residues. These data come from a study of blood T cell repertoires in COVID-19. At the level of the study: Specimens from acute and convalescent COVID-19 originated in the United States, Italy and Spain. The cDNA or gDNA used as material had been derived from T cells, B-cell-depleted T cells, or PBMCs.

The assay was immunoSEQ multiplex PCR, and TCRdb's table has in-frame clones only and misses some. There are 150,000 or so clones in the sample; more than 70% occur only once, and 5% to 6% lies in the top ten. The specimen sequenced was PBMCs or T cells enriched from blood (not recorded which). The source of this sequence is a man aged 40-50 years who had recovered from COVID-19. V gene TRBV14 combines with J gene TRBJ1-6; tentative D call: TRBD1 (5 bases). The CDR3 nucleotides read TGTGCCAGCAGTCGAACGCAAGGGGTATCCTATAATTCACCCCTCCACTTT. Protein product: CASSRTQGVSYNSPLHF. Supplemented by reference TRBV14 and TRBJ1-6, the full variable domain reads EAGVTQFPSHSVIEKGQTVTLRCDPISGHDNLYWYRRVMGKEIKFLLHFVKESKQDESGMPNNRFLAERTGGTYSTLKVQPAELEDSGVYFCASSRTQGVSYNSPLHFGNGTRLTVT.